This T cell receptor beta chain is drawn from a study of T cell responses to AZD1222 COVID-19 vaccine. Broader study findings: Repertoire sampling happened only post peak T cell response.

The CDR3 runs 13 residues. Between the trimmed V and J ends, which lost 6 bases and 5 bases, there was a span of 13 bases. The V gene's germline CDR1 is MNHEY and CDR2 SMNVEV (reference sequence). As for this clone: Antigen specificity is unknown.

Measured with immunoSEQ multiplex PCR; TCRdb has only the in-frame clones, and not every one. The sample includes 150,000 to 200,000 clones, 85% to 95% of them seen just once. The chain uses TRBV27 and TRBJ2-5; D uncertain. The source material was peripheral blood, sampled on day 0 of AZD1222 vaccination. The TCR comes from an adult in good health. The CDR3 reads CASSLIERETQYF. The CDR3 bases are TGTGCCAGCAGCCTAATTGAGAGGGAGACCCAGTACTTC.